The 8 T cell receptor beta chains listed next were all sequenced from one sample in a study of response to subunit inactivated influenza vaccine. TCRdb independently ran MiXCR on the RT-PCR reads; one entry per CDR3 protein. This table has approximately 700,000 distinct CDR3 sequences, about 14% appearing once. The specimen was PBMCs from blood, collected approximately 15 days before vaccination. The receptors were sampled from a man over 45 who received an inactivated influenza vaccine.

The chain carries TRBV12-3 or TRBV12-4 and TRBJ1-1; D is unclear. This CDR3 has 15 residues. The V end lost 1 base, the J end lost 0 bases, and 9 bases lay between the germline ends. The DNA for the CDR3 is TGTGCCAGCAGTTTAGACAAAACAATGAACACTGAAGCTTTCTTT. Its protein is CASSLDKTMNTEAFF.

The table lists this clonotype with a few counts. The rearrangement joins TRBV6-6 to TRBJ2-2; D may be TRBD1 or TRBD2 (5 bases each). Germline V gives CDR1 MNHNY, CDR2 SVGAGI (reference sequence). The ends were cut back, 10 bases at V and 4 bases at J, with 10 bases in the middle. The CDR3 contains 12 residues. The DNA of the CDR3 is TGTGCCACCGGGACCCGCACCGGGGAGCTGTTTTTT. Translation: CATGTRTGELFF.

This clonotype was counted only a few times. J is TRBJ2-3 and V is TRBV10-3; 9 positions agree with TRBD2. The germline gives CDR1 ENHRY, CDR2 SYGVKD. This CDR3 comprises 15 residues. V shed 7 bases and J 0 bases; nucleotides not matched to a gene: 5. CDR3: CAITGGGASTDTQYF. In DNA form, the CDR3 reads TGTGCCATCACTGGCGGGGGGGCTAGCACAGATACGCAGTATTTT.

This clonotype was recorded a few times. The chain combines TRBV12-3 or TRBV12-4 with TRBJ1-4; 8 bases line up with TRBD1. J was trimmed by 8 bases and V by 6 bases; bases with no gene match: 8. This CDR3 is built from 14 residues. The chain's CDR3 is CASSPDRAREKLFF. The CDR3 DNA reads as TGTGCCAGCAGCCCGGACAGGGCTCGGGAAAAACTGTTTTTT.

V gene TRBV4-2 combines with J gene TRBJ2-2; D unclear. This CDR3 is 16 amino acids long. V was pared by 0 bases and J by 7 bases, with 15 bases between. Germline V gene sequence: CDR1 LGHNA, CDR2 YNFKEQ. CDR3 loop: CASSQDLLAQVGELFF. The CDR3 DNA is TGTGCCAGCAGCCAAGACCTCTTGGCGCAGGTCGGGGAGCTGTTTTTT.

The rearrangement links TRBV28 to TRBJ2-7; TRBD1 agrees at 8 bases. Germline V lookup: CDR1 MDHEN, CDR2 SYDVKM. V was pared by 6 bases and J by 6 bases, with 16 bases of the junction left unmatched. This CDR3 is 16 amino acids long. The CDR3 region is CASSSRGRGRSSEQYF. In DNA form, the CDR3 reads TGTGCCAGCAGCTCAAGAGGCAGGGGGCGCAGTAGCGAGCAGTACTTC.

As DNA, the CDR3 is TGCAGTGCTAGAGATGGCCAGAGACTTATGAACACTGAAGCTTTCTTT. This gives the protein CSARDGQRLMNTEAFF. The chain recombines TRBV20-1 with TRBJ1-1; the D is unclear. V was pared by 0 bases and J by 0 bases, with 14 bases between. CDR1 DFQATT and CDR2 SNEGSKA come from the germline V gene (reference sequence). This CDR3 region has 16 residues.

The CDR3 loop reads CACRQGASNTGELFF. Here the CDR3 DNA reads TGTGCCTGTCGCCAAGGGGCGAGTAACACCGGGGAGCTGTTTTTT. This sequence joins TRBV30 and TRBJ2-2; tentative D call: TRBD1 (5 bases). Germline lookup yields CDR1 GTSNPN and CDR2 SVGIG (reference sequence). CDR3 length equals 15 residues. V lost 6 bases to trimming and J lost 2 bases, with 16 bases between them.